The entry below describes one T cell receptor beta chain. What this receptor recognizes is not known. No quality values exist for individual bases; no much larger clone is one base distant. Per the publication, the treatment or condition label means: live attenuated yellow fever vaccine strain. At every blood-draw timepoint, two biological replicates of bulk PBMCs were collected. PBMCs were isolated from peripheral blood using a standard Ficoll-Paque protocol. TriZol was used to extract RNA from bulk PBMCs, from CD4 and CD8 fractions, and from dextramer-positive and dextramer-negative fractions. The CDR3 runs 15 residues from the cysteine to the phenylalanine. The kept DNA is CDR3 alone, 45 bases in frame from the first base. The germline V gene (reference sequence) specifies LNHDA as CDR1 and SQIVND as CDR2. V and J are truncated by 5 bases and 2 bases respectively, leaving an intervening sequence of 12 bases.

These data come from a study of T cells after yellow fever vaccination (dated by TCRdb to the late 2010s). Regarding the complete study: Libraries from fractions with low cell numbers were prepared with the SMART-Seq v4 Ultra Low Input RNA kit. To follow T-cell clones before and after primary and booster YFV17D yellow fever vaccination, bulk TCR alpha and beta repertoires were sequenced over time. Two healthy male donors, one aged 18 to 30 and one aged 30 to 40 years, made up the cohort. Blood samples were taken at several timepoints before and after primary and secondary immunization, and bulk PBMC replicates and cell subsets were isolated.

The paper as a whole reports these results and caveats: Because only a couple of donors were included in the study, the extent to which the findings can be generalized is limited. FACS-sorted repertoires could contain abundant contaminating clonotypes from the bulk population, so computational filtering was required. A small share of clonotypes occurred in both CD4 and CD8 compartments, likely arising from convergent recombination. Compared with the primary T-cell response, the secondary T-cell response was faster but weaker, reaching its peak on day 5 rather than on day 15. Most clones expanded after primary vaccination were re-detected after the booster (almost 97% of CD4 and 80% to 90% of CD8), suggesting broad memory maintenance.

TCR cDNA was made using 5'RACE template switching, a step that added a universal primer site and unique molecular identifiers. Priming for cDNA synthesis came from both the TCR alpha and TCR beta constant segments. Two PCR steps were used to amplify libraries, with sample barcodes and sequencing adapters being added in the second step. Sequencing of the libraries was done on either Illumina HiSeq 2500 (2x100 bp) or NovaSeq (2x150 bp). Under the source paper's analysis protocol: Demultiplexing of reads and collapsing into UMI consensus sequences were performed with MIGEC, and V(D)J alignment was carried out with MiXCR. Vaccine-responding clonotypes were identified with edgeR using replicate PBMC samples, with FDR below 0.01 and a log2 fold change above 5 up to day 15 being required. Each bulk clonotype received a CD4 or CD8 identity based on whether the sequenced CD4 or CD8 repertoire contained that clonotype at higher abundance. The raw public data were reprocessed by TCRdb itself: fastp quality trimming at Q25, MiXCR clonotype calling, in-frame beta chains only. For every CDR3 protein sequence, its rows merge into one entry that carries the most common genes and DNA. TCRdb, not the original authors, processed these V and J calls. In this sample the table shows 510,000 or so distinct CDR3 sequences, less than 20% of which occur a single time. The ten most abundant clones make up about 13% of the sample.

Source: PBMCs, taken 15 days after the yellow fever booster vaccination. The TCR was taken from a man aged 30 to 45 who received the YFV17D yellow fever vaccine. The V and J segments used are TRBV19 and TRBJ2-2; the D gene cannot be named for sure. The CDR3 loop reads CASSVSSRNTGELFF. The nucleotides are TGTGCCAGTAGTGTCTCGTCGCGAAACACCGGGGAGCTGTTTTTT.